These 8 T cell receptor beta chains were sequenced from one sample in a study of blood T cell repertoires in COVID-19. Sequencing was performed with immunoSEQ multiplex PCR; in TCRdb, only in-frame clones are kept and a portion is missing. The data hold roughly 27,000 clones, with about 91% observed a single time. Sequencing input: peripheral blood. The receptors come from a human donor with active COVID-19. The donor label of this sample is uncertain.

The chain combines TRBV6-5 with TRBJ1-1; D perhaps matches TRBD1 (6 bases). CDR3 length: 12 residues. Germline V gene sequence: CDR1 MNHEY, CDR2 SVGAGI. Deletions cut 8 bases from V and 1 base from J, with 8 bases between. CDR3 region: CASAGANTEAFF. DNA of the CDR3: TGTGCCAGCGCAGGGGCGAACACTGAAGCTTTCTTT.

This chain uses TRBV29-1 with TRBJ2-2; no clear D gene. The CDR3 sequence is 15 residues long. Per the germline V gene, CDR1 is SQVTM and CDR2 is ANQGSEA. The V end was cut by 6 bases, the J end by 1 base, with 15 bases between. In DNA, the CDR3 is TGCAGCGTCAACACCGGGTCTCGGAACACCGGGGAGCTGTTTTTT. Protein: CSVNTGSRNTGELFF.

The V call is TRBV7-6, the J call TRBJ1-1; 7 positions match TRBD1. The junction had 11 bases not matched to a gene; V was cut back by 1 base and J by 3 bases. The CDR3 is 17 residues long. Germline values: CDR1 SGHVS, CDR2 FNYEAQ. CDR3 sequence (DNA): TGTGCCAGCAGCTTAGAGCGGAGGGGGCTTCGTTACACTGAAGCTTTCTTT. It translates to CASSLERRGLRYTEAFF.

This chain uses TRBV5-1 with TRBJ2-3; 9 bases match TRBD2. Germline V gene sequence: CDR1 SGHRS, CDR2 YFSETQ. The V and J ends lost 4 bases and 3 bases, in that order; junction bases with no gene match: 6. This CDR3 is 15 amino acids long. For the CDR3, the DNA is TGCGCCAGCAGCGGCGCGGGAGGGTTTACAGATACGCAGTATTTT. Translated: CASSGAGGFTDTQYF.

This chain joins TRBV6-2 or TRBV6-3 and TRBJ2-3; the match to TRBD2 covers 12 bases. The germline V gene has CDR1 MNHEY and CDR2 SVGEGT. The CDR3 consists of 15 residues. V dropped 5 bases and J dropped 6; count of bases not matched to a gene: 6. The CDR3 bases are TGTGCCAGCAGTCCCATAGGACTAGCGGGGGATACGCAGTATTTT. Amino acid sequence: CASSPIGLAGDTQYF.

The V call is TRBV14, the J call TRBJ2-3; D might be TRBD2 (6 bases). CDR1 is SGHDN, CDR2 FVKESK, per germline. V was clipped by 0 bases and J by 3 bases, with 16 bases between them. CDR3 length equals 17 residues. CDR3 region: CASSQDGNGSPTDTQYF. In DNA, the CDR3 is TGTGCCAGCAGCCAAGATGGCAACGGGAGCCCAACAGATACGCAGTATTTT. The entire variable domain, with the rest obtained from reference TRBV14 and TRBJ2-3, is as follows: EAGVTQFPSHSVIEKGQTVTLRCDPISGHDNLYWYRRVMGKEIKFLLHFVKESKQDESGMPNNRFLAERTGGTYSTLKVQPAELEDSGVYFCASSQDGNGSPTDTQYFGPGTRLTVL.

J is TRBJ1-1 and V is TRBV5-1; perhaps TRBD1 as D (6 bases). The germline V and J ends were trimmed by 2 bases and 3 bases, with 14 bases remaining between them. CDR1 is SGHRS and CDR2 is YFSETQ in the germline V gene. The CDR3 consists of 15 residues. The CDR3, as DNA: TGCGCCAGCAGCTTAGGTCAACAGGGTTACACTGAAGCTTTCTTT. Protein sequence: CASSLGQQGYTEAFF.

This chain links TRBV4-3 with TRBJ2-3, with TRBD1 identical over 8 bases. Germline trimming cut 0 bases from V and 3 bases from J; bases unmatched to any gene: 8. This CDR3 comprises 17 residues. The germline V gene encodes CDR1 LGHNA and CDR2 YSLEER. Here the CDR3 DNA reads TGCGCCAGCAGCCAAGAGTACGGGACAGGATTTACAGATACGCAGTATTTT. It encodes CASSQEYGTGFTDTQYF.